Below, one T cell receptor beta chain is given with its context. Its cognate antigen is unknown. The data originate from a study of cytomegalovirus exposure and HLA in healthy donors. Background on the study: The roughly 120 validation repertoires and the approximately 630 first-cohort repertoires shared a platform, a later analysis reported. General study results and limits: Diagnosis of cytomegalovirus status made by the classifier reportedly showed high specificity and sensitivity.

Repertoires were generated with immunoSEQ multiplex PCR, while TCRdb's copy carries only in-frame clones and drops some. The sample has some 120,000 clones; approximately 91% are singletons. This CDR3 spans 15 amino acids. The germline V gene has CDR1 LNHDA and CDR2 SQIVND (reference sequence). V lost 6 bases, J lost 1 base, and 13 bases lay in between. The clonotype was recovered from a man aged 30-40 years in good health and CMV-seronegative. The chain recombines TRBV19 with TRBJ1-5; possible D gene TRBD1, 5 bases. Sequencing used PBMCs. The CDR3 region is CASRLGEESNQPQHF. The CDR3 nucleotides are TGTGCCAGTAGACTAGGGGAGGAGAGCAATCAGCCCCAGCATTTT.